This is a list of T cell receptor beta chains from one sample in a study of T cell responses to AZD1222 COVID-19 vaccine. Data came from immunoSEQ multiplex PCR; TCRdb stores just in-frame clones and leaves some out. This table holds fewer than 200,000 clones, around 90% found once. The sample was peripheral blood, taken on day 0 of AZD1222 vaccination. These receptors were taken from an adult in good health. The CDR3 runs from the conserved cysteine through the conserved F or W. Fields, in order: D gene, V gene, J gene, clone size, CDR3 protein, CDR3 DNA. The D gene is left open where the match is weak. Some rows have no size entry. The others give once, few or many, or a class for an expanded clone.

d_call: -
v_call: TRBV28
j_call: TRBJ2-7
clone_size: -
cdr3_aa: CASTLGGPASSYEQYF
cdr3_nt: TGTGCCAGCACCTTAGGGGGGCCAGCGTCCTCCTACGAGCAGTACTTC

d_call: -
v_call: TRBV5-4
j_call: TRBJ2-5
clone_size: -
cdr3_aa: CASSLDRDRQTQYF
cdr3_nt: TGTGCCAGCAGCTTGGACAGGGATAGGCAGACCCAGTACTTC

d_call: TRBD1
v_call: TRBV5-1
j_call: TRBJ1-1
clone_size: once
cdr3_aa: CASSLGDRTGTEAFF
cdr3_nt: TGCGCCAGCAGCTTGGGGGACAGGACTGGAACTGAAGCTTTCTTT

d_call: -
v_call: TRBV28
j_call: TRBJ1-3
clone_size: -
cdr3_aa: CASGSSSGNTIYF
cdr3_nt: TGTGCCAGCGGCAGCAGCTCTGGAAACACCATATATTTT

d_call: TRBD1
v_call: TRBV4-3
j_call: TRBJ1-2
clone_size: -
cdr3_aa: CASSQSSQGGYGYTF
cdr3_nt: TGCGCCAGCAGCCAATCCTCACAGGGGGGGTATGGCTACACCTTC

d_call: -
v_call: TRBV6-5
j_call: TRBJ1-5
clone_size: -
cdr3_aa: CASSYSSQGSNQPQHF
cdr3_nt: TGTGCCAGCAGTTACTCCAGCCAGGGTTCTAATCAGCCCCAGCATTTT

d_call: -
v_call: TRBV19
j_call: TRBJ1-2
clone_size: -
cdr3_aa: CASSRTYGYTF
cdr3_nt: TGTGCCAGTAGTCGAACGTATGGCTACACCTTC

d_call: -
v_call: TRBV7-2
j_call: TRBJ1-3
clone_size: once
cdr3_aa: CASSPLGSSGNTIYF
cdr3_nt: TGTGCCAGCAGCCCCCTCGGGAGCTCTGGAAACACCATATATTTT

d_call: -
v_call: TRBV6-5
j_call: TRBJ1-1
clone_size: few
cdr3_aa: CASSYSGNEAFF
cdr3_nt: TGTGCCAGCAGTTACTCAGGGAACGAAGCTTTCTTT

d_call: -
v_call: TRBV7-2
j_call: TRBJ1-2
clone_size: -
cdr3_aa: CASSLSPQGWGANYGYTF
cdr3_nt: TGTGCCAGCAGCTTATCACCCCAGGGTTGGGGAGCTAACTATGGCTACACCTTC

d_call: -
v_call: TRBV29-1
j_call: TRBJ2-1
clone_size: once
cdr3_aa: CSVDVRDEQFF
cdr3_nt: TGCAGCGTTGATGTTAGGGATGAGCAGTTCTTC

d_call: -
v_call: TRBV7-9
j_call: TRBJ1-4
clone_size: few
cdr3_aa: CASTTPQDTNEKLFF
cdr3_nt: TGTGCCAGCACAACCCCACAGGATACCAATGAAAAACTGTTTTTT

d_call: -
v_call: TRBV25-1
j_call: TRBJ1-3
clone_size: -
cdr3_aa: CASSSGASSGNTIYF
cdr3_nt: TGTGCCAGCAGTTCGGGAGCCAGCTCTGGAAACACCATATATTTT

d_call: TRBD2
v_call: TRBV30
j_call: TRBJ2-7
clone_size: few
cdr3_aa: CAWTPPFVAGSYEQYF
cdr3_nt: TGTGCCTGGACCCCCCCGTTTGTAGCGGGGTCCTACGAGCAGTACTTC

d_call: TRBD1
v_call: TRBV19
j_call: TRBJ1-2
clone_size: -
cdr3_aa: CASSQRSDRLWGYTF
cdr3_nt: TGTGCCAGTAGTCAAAGATCGGACAGGCTCTGGGGCTACACCTTC

d_call: TRBD1
v_call: TRBV18
j_call: TRBJ1-6
clone_size: -
cdr3_aa: CASSPTGAGNSPLHF
cdr3_nt: TGTGCCAGCTCACCGACAGGGGCCGGGAATTCACCCCTCCACTTT

d_call: -
v_call: TRBV5-3
j_call: TRBJ1-6
clone_size: -
cdr3_aa: CASHNRPYNSPLHF
cdr3_nt: TGTGCCAGCCACAACCGGCCATATAATTCACCCCTCCACTTT

d_call: TRBD2
v_call: TRBV5-4
j_call: TRBJ2-3
clone_size: -
cdr3_aa: CASSFVPSGGPGGNSWPQYF
cdr3_nt: TGTGCCAGCAGCTTTGTTCCAAGCGGGGGCCCGGGCGGGAATTCGTGGCCGCAGTATTTT

d_call: -
v_call: TRBV7-2
j_call: TRBJ1-6
clone_size: -
cdr3_aa: CASRQNRQSSYNSPLHF
cdr3_nt: TGTGCCAGCAGACAAAACAGGCAAAGCTCCTATAATTCACCCCTCCACTTT

d_call: -
v_call: TRBV6-5
j_call: TRBJ1-3
clone_size: once
cdr3_aa: CASAGDVGNTIYF
cdr3_nt: TGTGCCAGTGCGGGCGACGTTGGAAACACCATATATTTT

d_call: TRBD2
v_call: TRBV6-2/TRBV6-3
j_call: TRBJ2-1
clone_size: once
cdr3_aa: CASSSLGLAGGKNEQFF
cdr3_nt: TGTGCCAGCAGTTCCCTGGGACTAGCGGGAGGGAAGAATGAGCAGTTCTTC

d_call: -
v_call: TRBV4-2
j_call: TRBJ1-5
clone_size: -
cdr3_aa: CASKREGPFPNQPQHF
cdr3_nt: TGTGCCAGCAAGCGGGAGGGGCCCTTCCCCAATCAGCCCCAGCATTTT

d_call: -
v_call: TRBV13
j_call: TRBJ2-5
clone_size: -
cdr3_aa: CASTNVRGYEETQYF
cdr3_nt: TGTGCCAGCACTAACGTTAGGGGGTACGAGGAGACCCAGTACTTC

d_call: -
v_call: TRBV7-2
j_call: TRBJ1-2
clone_size: -
cdr3_aa: CASSLEQSFYGYTF
cdr3_nt: TGTGCCAGCAGCTTAGAGCAGTCTTTCTATGGCTACACCTTC

d_call: -
v_call: TRBV6-5
j_call: TRBJ2-7
clone_size: -
cdr3_aa: CASSSLSYEQYF
cdr3_nt: TGTGCCAGCAGCTCTCTTTCCTACGAGCAGTACTTC

d_call: -
v_call: TRBV2
j_call: TRBJ1-2
clone_size: -
cdr3_aa: CASSDRVDGYTF
cdr3_nt: TGTGCCAGCAGTGACAGGGTAGATGGCTACACCTTC

d_call: -
v_call: TRBV28
j_call: TRBJ2-1
clone_size: -
cdr3_aa: CASSLPNSGFSSYNEQFF
cdr3_nt: TGTGCCAGCAGCTTACCCAATTCAGGGTTTAGCTCCTACAATGAGCAGTTCTTC

d_call: -
v_call: TRBV27
j_call: TRBJ1-1
clone_size: once
cdr3_aa: CASTLGRGNTEAFF
cdr3_nt: TGTGCCAGCACTTTGGGACGGGGGAACACTGAAGCTTTCTTT

d_call: TRBD1
v_call: TRBV5-1
j_call: TRBJ1-4
clone_size: -
cdr3_aa: CASSLVGAQNRGLNEKLFF
cdr3_nt: TGCGCCAGCAGCTTGGTGGGGGCCCAAAACAGGGGGCTTAATGAAAAACTGTTTTTT

d_call: TRBD1
v_call: TRBV9
j_call: TRBJ2-7
clone_size: -
cdr3_aa: CASSAGQGPSYEQYF
cdr3_nt: TGTGCCAGCAGCGCAGGACAGGGTCCCTCCTACGAGCAGTACTTC

d_call: TRBD2
v_call: TRBV3-1/TRBV3-2
j_call: TRBJ2-1
clone_size: -
cdr3_aa: CASTSGGGAVDNEQFF
cdr3_nt: TGTGCCAGCACCTCAGGCGGGGGGGCCGTCGACAATGAGCAGTTCTTC

d_call: TRBD1
v_call: TRBV3-1/TRBV3-2
j_call: TRBJ1-4
clone_size: -
cdr3_aa: CASSHKGAGFNEKLFF
cdr3_nt: TGTGCCAGCAGCCACAAGGGGGCAGGGTTTAATGAAAAACTGTTTTTT

d_call: -
v_call: TRBV19
j_call: TRBJ2-5
clone_size: -
cdr3_aa: CASSLLTGLQETQYF
cdr3_nt: TGTGCCAGTAGCCTTCTGACGGGGCTCCAAGAGACCCAGTACTTC

d_call: TRBD1
v_call: TRBV6-4
j_call: TRBJ1-5
clone_size: -
cdr3_aa: CANSQGEGGRYSNQPQHF
cdr3_nt: TGTGCCAATAGCCAGGGGGAGGGCGGGAGGTATAGCAATCAGCCCCAGCATTTT

d_call: -
v_call: TRBV6-6
j_call: TRBJ2-5
clone_size: -
cdr3_aa: CASSPSETQYF
cdr3_nt: TGTGCCAGCAGTCCCTCCGAGACCCAGTACTTC

d_call: TRBD2
v_call: TRBV9
j_call: TRBJ2-3
clone_size: few
cdr3_aa: CASSVWPAGGSLTDTQYF
cdr3_nt: TGTGCCAGCAGCGTTTGGCCGGCTGGCGGGAGTCTCACAGATACGCAGTATTTT

d_call: -
v_call: TRBV5-8
j_call: TRBJ2-6
clone_size: -
cdr3_aa: CASSLTGSSGANVLTF
cdr3_nt: TGTGCCAGCAGCTTAACCGGCTCCTCTGGGGCCAACGTCCTGACTTTC

d_call: TRBD1
v_call: TRBV11-2
j_call: TRBJ1-2
clone_size: -
cdr3_aa: CASSSDRAGGYTF
cdr3_nt: TGTGCCAGCAGCTCGGACAGGGCTGGTGGCTACACCTTC

d_call: TRBD1
v_call: TRBV10-3
j_call: TRBJ1-2
clone_size: -
cdr3_aa: CAISVGQGAEGYTF
cdr3_nt: TGTGCCATCAGTGTGGGGCAGGGGGCAGAGGGCTACACCTTC

d_call: -
v_call: TRBV16
j_call: TRBJ1-4
clone_size: -
cdr3_aa: CASSPQGTNEKLFF
cdr3_nt: TGTGCCAGCAGCCCCCAGGGCACTAATGAAAAACTGTTTTTT

d_call: TRBD2
v_call: TRBV9
j_call: TRBJ2-1
clone_size: -
cdr3_aa: CASSVSLAGGYNEQFF
cdr3_nt: TGTGCCAGCAGCGTAAGTCTAGCGGGGGGGTACAATGAGCAGTTCTTC

d_call: -
v_call: TRBV19
j_call: TRBJ2-7
clone_size: -
cdr3_aa: CASSIGDRGSIYEQYF
cdr3_nt: TGTGCCAGTAGTATAGGGGACCGAGGCAGTATTTACGAGCAGTACTTC

d_call: TRBD1
v_call: TRBV6-4
j_call: TRBJ1-4
clone_size: -
cdr3_aa: CASPNLDRVFLCNEKLFF
cdr3_nt: TGTGCCAGCCCTAACCTCGACAGGGTTTTTTTGTGTAATGAAAAACTGTTTTTT

d_call: -
v_call: TRBV19
j_call: TRBJ1-4
clone_size: -
cdr3_aa: CASSMWPANEKLFF
cdr3_nt: TGTGCCAGTAGTATGTGGCCAGCTAATGAAAAACTGTTTTTT

d_call: -
v_call: TRBV30
j_call: TRBJ1-2
clone_size: -
cdr3_aa: CAWSVVPGQRLNYGYTF
cdr3_nt: TGTGCCTGGAGTGTGGTACCCGGACAGCGATTGAACTATGGCTACACCTTC

d_call: -
v_call: TRBV12-3/TRBV12-4
j_call: TRBJ1-4
clone_size: few
cdr3_aa: CASSKNLGEKLFF
cdr3_nt: TGTGCCAGCAGCAAGAACCTTGGCGAAAAACTGTTTTTT

d_call: -
v_call: TRBV19
j_call: TRBJ1-4
clone_size: few
cdr3_aa: CASKGRGVEKLFF
cdr3_nt: TGTGCCAGTAAAGGCAGGGGAGTTGAAAAACTGTTTTTT

d_call: -
v_call: TRBV12-3/TRBV12-4
j_call: TRBJ2-1
clone_size: -
cdr3_aa: CASSFADYNEQFF
cdr3_nt: TGTGCCAGCAGTTTTGCTGACTACAATGAGCAGTTCTTC

d_call: -
v_call: TRBV2
j_call: TRBJ2-7
clone_size: -
cdr3_aa: CASAQGGYEQYF
cdr3_nt: TGTGCCAGCGCGCAGGGCGGGTACGAGCAGTACTTC

d_call: -
v_call: TRBV18
j_call: TRBJ1-6
clone_size: -
cdr3_aa: CASSPEITGANSPLHF
cdr3_nt: TGTGCCAGCTCACCCGAGATCACGGGAGCGAATTCACCCCTCCACTTT

d_call: -
v_call: TRBV19
j_call: TRBJ2-3
clone_size: few
cdr3_aa: CASSSGSGGGTDTQYF
cdr3_nt: TGTGCCAGTAGTTCCGGTAGCGGTGGGGGAACAGATACGCAGTATTTT

d_call: -
v_call: TRBV28
j_call: TRBJ1-4
clone_size: -
cdr3_aa: CASSSSQVGATNEKLFF
cdr3_nt: TGTGCCAGCAGCTCTAGCCAGGTGGGCGCAACTAATGAAAAACTGTTTTTT

d_call: -
v_call: TRBV18
j_call: TRBJ1-2
clone_size: -
cdr3_aa: CASSPPTEGSFGYTF
cdr3_nt: TGTGCCAGCTCACCACCGACAGAGGGATCATTCGGCTACACCTTC

d_call: TRBD1
v_call: TRBV6-5
j_call: TRBJ1-2
clone_size: once
cdr3_aa: CASSFNRGGVYGYTF
cdr3_nt: TGTGCCAGCAGTTTCAACAGGGGGGGCGTCTATGGCTACACCTTC